The clone carrying this T cell receptor (beta chain) was seen once. Its ends do not fully match the called genes, so a read error is possible. The library came from three nested PCR rounds adapted from ARM-PCR protocols. TCRdb analysed the multiplex PCR reads with MiXCR anew, one entry per CDR3 protein. The repertoire consists of under 95,000 distinct CDR3 sequences, with just over 65% occurring once and the leading ten covering about a sixth. This entry comes from a study of tumor and adjacent non-tumor tissue in lung cancer. Germline CDR1 is SGHAT and CDR2 is FQNNGV. CDR3 length: 16 residues. The template was RNA from unsorted bulk tissue.

V and J are TRBV11-2 and TRBJ1-1; the D gene is possibly TRBD1 (5 bases). The sample comprised lung tumor tissue. The TCR was taken from a man aged 55-75 years with non-small cell lung cancer. In nucleotides, the CDR3 is TGTGCCAGCAGAAGAGGAGGGGTTGGATCGAACACTGAAACTTTCTTT. It translates to CASRRGGVGSNTETFF.